A selection of T cell receptor beta chains follows, all from one sample in a study of blood T cell repertoires in COVID-19. The method was immunoSEQ multiplex PCR; TCRdb's version includes in-frame clones alone and lacks a portion of them. The profile shows 25,000 to 35,000 clones, 60% to 80% of them singletons. Sample: peripheral blood. These receptors were taken from a woman aged 70-85 years with acute or convalescent COVID-19. CDR3s leave out the opening cysteine and the closing phenylalanine or tryptophan. The order of the fields is CDR3 protein, V gene, CDR3 length.

CDR3aa: ASSQYARTGGNEKLF
v_gene: TRBV4-1
len: 15

CDR3aa: ASSSPTTWGDEQY
v_gene: TRBV28
len: 13

CDR3aa: ASMRWSQREGYEQY
v_gene: TRBV13
len: 14

CDR3aa: ASSLGTSGGKSEQF
v_gene: TRBV7-2
len: 14

CDR3aa: ASSQLSGELF
v_gene: TRBV28
len: 10

CDR3aa: ASSPETGGNTEAF
v_gene: TRBV18
len: 13

CDR3aa: ASSLDVGRGTYEQY
v_gene: TRBV7-2
len: 14

CDR3aa: ASSPLGARLNTEAF
v_gene: TRBV4-1
len: 14

CDR3aa: ASRVGTGGLLEQY
v_gene: TRBV27
len: 13

CDR3aa: ASSGQGYNSPLH
v_gene: TRBV3-1/TRBV3-2
len: 12